The source of this T cell receptor beta chain is a study of T cell responses to AZD1222 COVID-19 vaccine. Study-wide results and caveats: Baseline seropositivity occurred in only a handful of AZD1222 recipients.

Pooling was applied to second doses at about 4 or about 12 weeks. Sequencing was performed with immunoSEQ multiplex PCR; in TCRdb, only in-frame clones are kept and a portion is missing. The sample has 120,000 to 150,000 clones, about nine tenths seen once. With respect to this clone: As yet, its antigen is unknown.

This receptor was identified in an adult who received the AZD1222 COVID-19 vaccine. The specimen comprised peripheral blood, sampled 28 days after the second AZD1222 dose.

The DNA of the CDR3 is TGCAGCGTTGAGGCAGGGGGAGATACGCAGTATTTT. Its translation: CSVEAGGDTQYF. The V call is TRBV29-1, the J call TRBJ2-3, with 7 positions matching TRBD1. Losses at the gene ends were 3 bases for V and 5 bases for J; bases not matched to a gene: 2. The CDR3 runs to 12 residues. Germline CDR1 is SQVTM and CDR2 is ANQGSEA.